A selection of T cell receptor beta chains follows, all from one sample in a study of T-cell reconstitution after alpha-beta-depleted transplantation in children. TCRdb redid the calling of the PCR reads with MiXCR, one entry per CDR3 protein. Seen here are about 600,000 distinct CDR3 sequences, roughly 10% observed once, and the top ten hold roughly 4%. This specimen was PBMCs from the stem cell graft donor, taken from the stem cell graft. These receptors were collected from a human donor who donated a stem cell graft to a child with acute myeloid leukemia. Each CDR3 is given with its conserved first and last residue. D genes are given only for firm matches. Not every row has a clone size; where given, it reads once, few, many or a size class.

J gene	clone size	V gene	CDR3 length	D gene	CDR3 protein	CDR3 DNA
TRBJ2-1	few	TRBV28	17	TRBD2	CASINPPRTSGSNEQFF	TGTGCCAGCATCAACCCCCCAAGGACTAGCGGGAGCAATGAGCAGTTCTTC
TRBJ2-7	few	TRBV27	17	TRBD2	CASSDRVAGAPSYEQYF	TGTGCCAGCAGCGACAGAGTAGCGGGAGCCCCCTCCTACGAGCAGTACTTC
TRBJ2-1	many	TRBV11-2	16	TRBD1	CASSPIPRQGDNEQFF	TGTGCCAGCAGCCCTATCCCGAGACAGGGAGACAATGAGCAGTTCTTC
TRBJ2-2	.	TRBV12-3/TRBV12-4	18	TRBD2	CASSPGLAGVVNTGELFF	TGTGCCAGCAGTCCGGGACTAGCGGGAGTAGTTAACACCGGGGAGCTGTTTTTT
TRBJ1-5	.	TRBV6-5	15	TRBD1	CASSSGQVGNQPQHF	TGTGCCAGCAGTTCCGGACAGGTGGGCAATCAGCCCCAGCATTTT
TRBJ2-3	many	TRBV6-5	11	.	CASRELDTQYF	TGTGCCAGCAGGGAGCTGGATACGCAGTATTTT
TRBJ2-1	.	TRBV30	13	.	CAWKGEKVNEQFF	TGTGCCTGGAAAGGGGAAAAGGTCAATGAGCAGTTCTTC
TRBJ2-1	many	TRBV7-3	15	TRBD2	CASSLRLAGVNEQFF	TGTGCCAGCAGCCTTCGACTAGCGGGGGTCAATGAGCAGTTCTTC
TRBJ2-7	few	TRBV20-1	14	.	CSARDFGQVYEQYF	TGCAGTGCTAGAGATTTTGGGCAGGTGTACGAGCAGTACTTC
TRBJ2-4	few	TRBV24-1	16	TRBD1	CATRIGTGLAKNIQYF	TGTGCCACCAGGATTGGGACAGGTCTAGCCAAAAACATTCAGTACTTC
TRBJ2-7	.	TRBV20-1	15	.	CSASISLRKGYEQYF	TGCAGTGCTAGTATCTCCCTTCGGAAGGGCTACGAGCAGTACTTC
TRBJ1-5	many	TRBV20-1	14	.	CSARKGNWNQPQHF	TGCAGTGCTAGAAAGGGAAATTGGAATCAGCCCCAGCATTTT
TRBJ2-3	many	TRBV10-3	14	TRBD1	CAIGREKGQGTQYF	TGTGCCATAGGCCGGGAGAAGGGACAGGGTACGCAGTATTTT
TRBJ2-1	few	TRBV7-3	15	.	CASSLMDAPPDEQFF	TGTGCCAGCAGCTTAATGGACGCTCCACCCGATGAGCAGTTCTTC
TRBJ2-7	many	TRBV29-1	13	.	CSVRVLTNYEQYF	TGCAGCGTGCGGGTCCTAACAAACTACGAGCAGTACTTC
TRBJ2-1	few	TRBV18	16	.	CASSPNKGGTYNEQFF	TGTGCCAGCTCACCAAATAAGGGGGGTACCTACAATGAGCAGTTCTTC
TRBJ1-1	.	TRBV6-2/TRBV6-3	16	TRBD1	CASRESRTGGITEAFF	TGTGCCAGCAGGGAATCGCGGACAGGGGGCATCACTGAAGCTTTCTTT
TRBJ2-2	few	TRBV5-1	14	.	CATGEGANTGELFF	TGCGCCACCGGCGAAGGGGCGAACACCGGGGAGCTGTTTTTT
TRBJ1-1	.	TRBV7-9	15	.	CASTPRETGNTEAFF	TGTGCCAGCACCCCCCGAGAGACAGGGAACACTGAAGCTTTCTTT
TRBJ2-1	.	TRBV4-3	16	.	CASSQDPGGTYNEQFF	TGCGCCAGCAGCCAAGATCCGGGCGGGACTTACAATGAGCAGTTCTTC
TRBJ2-1	.	TRBV4-3	16	TRBD2	CASSQAGGRAYNEQFF	TGCGCCAGCAGCCAAGCGGGGGGAAGAGCCTACAATGAGCAGTTCTTC
TRBJ2-3	few	TRBV10-3	14	TRBD2	CAIKSSGNTDTQYF	TGTGCCATCAAATCTAGCGGAAACACAGATACGCAGTATTTT
TRBJ1-2	.	TRBV20-1	15	TRBD1	CSARVTQGAGYGYTF	TGCAGTGCTCGAGTGACACAGGGGGCGGGCTATGGCTACACCTTC
TRBJ1-6	few	TRBV30	16	TRBD1	CAWSELGGQGNSPLHF	TGTGCCTGGAGTGAACTAGGGGGACAGGGAAATTCACCCCTCCACTTT
TRBJ1-1	.	TRBV10-3	15	.	CAISETTIWGTEAFF	TGTGCCATCAGTGAGACGACCATCTGGGGGACTGAAGCTTTCTTT
TRBJ2-2	many	TRBV5-1	15	TRBD1	CASSGGTGRTGELFF	TGCGCCAGCAGCGGTGGGACAGGGCGGACCGGGGAGCTGTTTTTT
TRBJ2-5	few	TRBV7-3	16	.	CASSSQRTADQETQYF	TGTGCCAGCAGCTCCCAAAGGACGGCGGACCAAGAGACCCAGTACTTC
TRBJ2-7	.	TRBV18	15	TRBD1	CASSPATQGFDEQYF	TGTGCCAGCTCACCAGCCACACAGGGGTTCGACGAGCAGTACTTC
TRBJ2-7	few	TRBV29-1	12	TRBD2	CSVETTSDEQYF	TGCAGCGTTGAAACTACTAGCGACGAGCAGTACTTC
TRBJ2-5	.	TRBV11-2	16	.	CASSLGNAAAQETQYF	TGTGCCAGCAGCTTAGGTAATGCCGCCGCACAAGAGACCCAGTACTTC
TRBJ2-3	many	TRBV14	15	.	CASSQEGGGTDTQYF	TGTGCCAGCAGCCAAGAAGGCGGGGGCACAGATACGCAGTATTTT
TRBJ2-7	few	TRBV3-1	13	.	CASSQTVSYEQYF	TGTGCCAGCAGCCAGACGGTGTCCTACGAGCAGTACTTC
TRBJ1-5	few	TRBV20-1	18	.	CSARDQSGRTYSNQPQHF	TGCAGTGCTAGAGATCAATCGGGCAGAACTTATAGCAATCAGCCCCAGCATTTT
TRBJ2-5	few	TRBV12-3/TRBV12-4	13	TRBD2	CASCGGGRETQYF	TGTGCCAGCTGTGGCGGGGGGAGAGAGACCCAGTACTTC
TRBJ1-1	.	TRBV7-9	14	.	CASSYTQGNTEAFF	TGTGCCAGCAGCTACACGCAGGGTAACACTGAAGCTTTCTTT
TRBJ2-1	few	TRBV30	12	TRBD2	CAWRMTSLVQFF	TGTGCCTGGAGGATGACTAGCCTGGTGCAGTTCTTC
TRBJ2-3	.	TRBV5-1	16	TRBD2	CASSLGLAGGVLGQYF	TGCGCCAGCAGCTTGGGCCTCGCGGGAGGGGTCCTGGGGCAGTATTTT
TRBJ2-1	few	TRBV29-1	11	.	CSVERSTEQFF	TGCAGCGTTGAAAGGAGCACAGAGCAGTTCTTC
TRBJ2-1	many	TRBV5-1	16	.	CASSRGAVSSYNEQFF	TGCGCCAGCAGCCGGGGGGCGGTTAGCTCCTACAATGAGCAGTTCTTC
TRBJ1-1	many	TRBV12-3/TRBV12-4	15	.	CASSLNGQGNTEAFF	TGTGCCAGCAGTTTAAACGGGCAGGGGAACACTGAAGCTTTCTTT
TRBJ2-1	few	TRBV29-1	13	.	CSVASSGNNEQFF	TGCAGCGTTGCTTCAAGCGGAAACAATGAGCAGTTCTTC
TRBJ2-3	.	TRBV7-2	14	TRBD2	CASLLAGVEDTQYF	TGTGCCAGCTTACTAGCGGGAGTCGAAGATACGCAGTATTTT
TRBJ2-1	few	TRBV6-1	18	TRBD1	CASSETGSGTGGNNEQFF	TGTGCCAGCAGTGAAACAGGGTCCGGGACAGGGGGAAATAATGAGCAGTTCTTC
TRBJ2-7	once	TRBV29-1	12	TRBD1	CSVEDRGHEQYF	TGCAGCGTTGAAGACAGGGGGCACGAGCAGTACTTC
TRBJ2-1	medium-sized	TRBV4-3	14	.	CASSQDEGYNEQFF	TGCGCCAGCAGCCAAGATGAGGGGTACAATGAGCAGTTCTTC
TRBJ1-2	many	TRBV28	12	.	CASSSTLYGYTF	TGTGCCAGCAGTTCTACTCTCTATGGCTACACCTTC
TRBJ2-1	few	TRBV6-2/TRBV6-3	15	TRBD2	CASSYSGLVYNEQFF	TGTGCCAGCAGTTACTCGGGACTAGTTTACAATGAGCAGTTCTTC
TRBJ1-3	few	TRBV20-1	16	.	CSAPRQVRFPRNTIYF	TGCAGTGCTCCAAGACAGGTTAGGTTTCCGAGGAACACCATATATTTT
TRBJ2-1	few	TRBV6-5	13	TRBD2	CASSSAGGDEQFF	TGTGCCAGCAGTTCCGCGGGAGGCGATGAGCAGTTCTTC
TRBJ1-5	.	TRBV23-1	17	TRBD1	CASSQGPHRGRDQPQHF	TGCGCCAGCAGTCAAGGCCCCCACAGGGGGCGGGATCAGCCCCAGCATTTT
TRBJ2-1	few	TRBV4-2	16	TRBD2	CASSQVGGRGYNEQFF	TGTGCCAGCAGCCAAGTAGGCGGGAGAGGCTACAATGAGCAGTTCTTC
TRBJ2-7	many	TRBV12-3/TRBV12-4	14	.	CASRAGLGRYEQYF	TGTGCCAGCAGAGCGGGCCTAGGAAGATACGAGCAGTACTTC
TRBJ2-5	.	TRBV5-1	15	TRBD1	CASSPGYGQGETQYF	TGCGCCAGCAGCCCCGGCTATGGACAGGGCGAGACCCAGTACTTC
TRBJ1-2	.	TRBV6-6	12	.	CASSYGSYGYTF	TGTGCCAGCAGTTACGGATCCTATGGCTACACCTTC
TRBJ2-6	few	TRBV4-2	18	.	CASSQGVAEDSGANVLTF	TGTGCCAGCAGCCAAGGAGTAGCGGAGGACTCTGGGGCCAACGTCCTGACTTTC
TRBJ1-1	many	TRBV7-2	12	.	CASSLDKGKAFF	TGTGCCAGCAGCTTAGATAAGGGGAAAGCTTTCTTT
TRBJ2-5	many	TRBV5-1	14	.	CASSLEGQQETQYF	TGCGCCAGCAGCTTGGAAGGCCAGCAAGAGACCCAGTACTTC
TRBJ1-6	few	TRBV5-1	13	.	CASSLGSGSPLHF	TGCGCCAGCAGCTTGGGGTCGGGTTCACCCCTCCACTTT